The clone carrying this T cell receptor (beta chain) has just one count. Sequenced by immunoSEQ multiplex PCR; TCRdb stores in-frame clones only, minus some. The sample lists nearly 350,000 clones; approximately 90% were seen once. This CDR3 has 15 amino acids. The germline V gene encodes CDR1 SEHNR and CDR2 FQNEAQ (reference sequence). Trimming took 7 bases from V and 7 from J; bases not matched to a gene: 13. The sample originates from a study of blood T cell repertoires in COVID-19. Study as a whole: The United States, Italy and Spain provided the acute and convalescent COVID-19 samples.

The chain links TRBV7-9 to TRBJ2-3, with 8 bases matching TRBD2. The sequence was collected from a woman aged 18 to 35 who had recovered from COVID-19. Sequencing used peripheral blood. The CDR3 coding sequence is TGTGCCAGCACCCCTCTAGCGGGTTCACTATATACGCAGTATTTT. Translating gives CASTPLAGSLYTQYF.